These 23 T cell receptor beta chains came from one sample sequenced in a study of neurological immune-mediated disorders. In TCRdb, the 5' RACE reads were re-called with MiXCR into one record per CDR3 protein. The table shows 40,000 to 50,000 distinct CDR3 sequences, with under 13% occurring only once. Sample: PBMCs. These receptors came from a woman in her forties with HTLV-1-associated myelopathy (HAM/TSP).

This clonotype was observed many times. The rearrangement links TRBV24-1 to TRBJ2-3; perhaps TRBD1 as D (6 bases). There are 14 residues in the CDR3. In germline, CDR1 is KGHDR, CDR2 SFDVKD. Deletions cut 9 bases from V and 3 bases from J, with 15 bases between. The CDR3 coding sequence is TGTGCCACCGGCGAGGGGGACGGGACAGATACGCAGTATTTT. The encoded protein is CATGEGDGTDTQYF.

The rearrangement joins TRBV18 to TRBJ2-7; 7 bases map to TRBD1. CDR1 and CDR2 from the germline V gene are KGHSH and LQKENI. V lost 3 bases, J lost 1 base, and 9 bases stayed unmatched. The CDR3 is made up of 16 amino acids. CDR3 coding DNA: TGTGCCAGCTCACCTAAAGGGGGCCTTTTATCCTACGAGCAGTACTTC. Its protein is CASSPKGGLLSYEQYF.

In this sample, this clonotype turned up many times. V usage is TRBV7-3 and J usage is TRBJ2-5; 7 bases align to TRBD1. Trimming removed 5 bases from V and 5 bases from J; junction bases left unmatched: 8. Germline CDR1 reads SGHTA; CDR2 reads FQGTGA. This CDR3 is built from 14 residues. The CDR3 bases are TGTGCCAGCAGCCTACCCGGGACAGATGAGACCCAGTACTTC. Amino acid sequence: CASSLPGTDETQYF.

This clonotype was seen at least ten times. The rearrangement links TRBV7-2 to TRBJ2-1, with 12 bases that match TRBD1. V lost 4 bases to trimming and J lost 7 bases; unmatched junction nucleotides: 5. Per germline, CDR1 SGHTA and CDR2 FQGNSA. The CDR3 covers 15 residues. CDR3 protein: CASSSGQGAWNEQFF. CDR3 nucleotide sequence: TGTGCCAGCAGCTCGGGACAGGGGGCTTGGAATGAGCAGTTCTTC.

This clonotype showed up many times. This chain uses TRBV6-2 or TRBV6-3 with TRBJ1-5, with no clear D. V gave up 3 bases and J gave up 7 bases, with 13 bases separating them. This CDR3 is built from 14 residues. In germline, CDR1 is MNHEY, CDR2 SVGEGT. In DNA, the CDR3 is TGTGCCAGCAGTTATGGCTTCTCCTACCAGCCCCAGCATTTT. It codes for CASSYGFSYQPQHF.

In its sample, this clonotype was seen many times. This chain uses TRBV6-1 with TRBJ1-5; 10 nucleotides agree with TRBD1. V was clipped by 6 bases and J by 4 bases; unmatched bases: 9. The CDR3 runs 16 residues. CDR1 is MNHNS, CDR2 SASEGT, per germline. The CDR3 DNA sequence: TGTGCCAGCAGGAGTGGAGACAGGGGGCGAAATCAGCCCCAGCATTTT. It translates to CASRSGDRGRNQPQHF.

This clonotype was recorded many times. The rearrangement links TRBV19 to TRBJ2-6; the D gene is possibly TRBD2 (5 bases). Trimming took 6 bases from V and 3 from J, leaving 6 bases between them. The CDR3 consists of 13 residues. Looked up from germline, CDR1 is LNHDA and CDR2 is SQIVND (reference sequence). CDR3 residues: CASRRGGANVLTF. The CDR3 coding sequence is TGTGCCAGTAGACGGGGTGGGGCCAACGTCCTGACTTTC.

In this sample, this clonotype turned up many times. J is TRBJ1-4 and V is TRBV29-1; D gene ambiguous. Germline V CDR1 and CDR2: SQVTM, ANQGSEA. This CDR3 has 12 residues. Trimming left V 4 bases short and J 11 bases short, with 14 bases between. The CDR3 reads CSVAPVLGKLFF. The CDR3, as DNA: TGCAGCGTTGCTCCGGTTCTGGGGAAACTGTTTTTT.

In this sample, this clonotype turned up many times. This chain uses TRBV6-5 with TRBJ2-5; TRBD1 agrees at 7 bases. The V and J ends lost 0 bases and 1 base, in that order; junction bases with no gene match: 2. The germline CDR1 and CDR2 sequences are MNHEY and SVGAGI. The CDR3 is 15 residues long. CDR3 DNA sequence: TGTGCCAGCAGTTACTCGACAGGGCTCCAAGAGACCCAGTACTTC. Protein: CASSYSTGLQETQYF.

There are many counts of this clonotype. In DNA, the CDR3 is TGTGCCAGCAGTTACGGGGATCGGCTAAACACTGAAGCTTTCTTT. This gives the protein CASSYGDRLNTEAFF. The V gene is TRBV6-2 or TRBV6-3, the J gene TRBJ1-1; D is ambiguous. This CDR3 contains 15 residues. The germline V gene has CDR1 MNHEY and CDR2 SVGEGT. Trimming removed 2 bases at V and 2 bases at J, with 12 bases between.

This clonotype was counted many times. This rearrangement joins TRBV24-1 to TRBJ2-3, with D tentatively TRBD2 (6 bases). The CDR3 length is 18 residues. Trimming stripped 0 bases from V and 1 base from J, with 16 bases between. Germline loops: CDR1 KGHDR, CDR2 SFDVKD. The CDR3 loop reads CATSDLPATGDGTDTQYF. CDR3 nucleotides: TGTGCCACCAGTGATTTGCCGGCTACGGGGGACGGCACAGATACGCAGTATTTT.

This clonotype was recorded many times. The genes are TRBV5-1 and TRBJ1-2; TRBD1 is a possible D gene (5 bases). Germline V gene sequence: CDR1 SGHRS, CDR2 YFSETQ. The CDR3 is 12 residues long. V lost 4 bases and J 5 bases, leaving 9 bases between the germline ends. This CDR3 reads CASSPDSYGYTF. CDR3 sequence (DNA): TGCGCCAGCAGCCCCGACAGTTATGGCTACACCTTC.

In this sample, this clonotype turned up many times. J is TRBJ2-1 and V is TRBV11-2; the D gene could be TRBD1 or TRBD2 (6 bases each). Germline V lookup: CDR1 SGHAT, CDR2 FQNNGV. V lost 7 bases and J 8 bases, leaving 21 bases between the germline ends. The CDR3 length is 15 residues. The CDR3 DNA sequence: TGTGCCAGCACGTTCCTGGTAGGGGGGATCGATGAGCAGTTCTTC. This codes for CASTFLVGGIDEQFF.

This clonotype was counted at least ten times. V and J are TRBV5-6 and TRBJ2-3; 7 nucleotides align to TRBD2. CDR3 length equals 15 residues. After removal of 0 bases from V and 3 bases from J, the junction contained 4 bases not matched to a gene. Germline V CDR1 and CDR2: SGHDT, YYEEEE. CDR3 in DNA: TGTGCCAGCAGCTTGGGGCAGGGAGGGACAGATACGCAGTATTTT. Amino acids: CASSLGQGGTDTQYF.

This clonotype appeared many times. The gene calls are TRBV6-1 and TRBJ2-7; TRBD1 might be the D (6 bases). The V end was cut by 6 bases, the J end by 4 bases, with 13 bases between. Germline lookup yields CDR1 MNHNS and CDR2 SASEGT. The CDR3 loop spans 13 amino acids. The CDR3 region has the DNA TGTGCCAGCAGACACAGGGAAGATTACGAGCAGTACTTC. This gives the protein CASRHREDYEQYF.

Many counts were recorded for this clonotype. The chain links TRBV7-8 to TRBJ2-3, with D tentatively TRBD2 (6 bases). V lost 1 base and J lost 10, with 12 bases in between. There are 13 residues in the CDR3. Germline assignment: CDR1 SGHVS and CDR2 FQNEAQ. This CDR3 is CASSLEEGVAQYF. The CDR3 DNA follows: TGTGCCAGCAGCTTAGAGGAGGGTGTTGCGCAGTATTTT.

At least ten counts were recorded for this clonotype. This rearrangement joins TRBV20-1 to TRBJ2-7, with 9 bases aligning to TRBD1. From germline, CDR1 is DFQATT and CDR2 SNEGSKA (reference sequence). Losses at the gene ends were 0 bases for V and 3 bases for J; bases not matched to a gene: 6. The CDR3 is made up of 15 amino acids. In DNA, the CDR3 is TGCAGTGCTAGAGAGGTCAGACAGGGGGGCTACGAGCAGTACTTC. Protein product: CSAREVRQGGYEQYF.

Ten or more counts support this clonotype. The chain combines TRBV6-2 or TRBV6-3 with TRBJ2-2; the match to TRBD2 covers 8 bases. CDR3 length equals 15 residues. V lost 5 bases, J lost 3 bases, and 5 bases stayed unmatched. Germline CDR1 is MNHEY and CDR2 is SVGEGT. The CDR3 is CASSQRGGYTGELFF. In DNA, the CDR3 is TGTGCCAGCAGTCAACGGGGGGGATACACCGGGGAGCTGTTTTTT.

This clonotype was observed many times. This chain links TRBV14 with TRBJ1-2; D possibly corresponds to TRBD1 (6 bases). With 2 bases removed from V and 3 bases from J, the gap between germline ends came to 13 bases. Germline loops: CDR1 SGHDN, CDR2 FVKESK. The CDR3 runs to 15 residues. This CDR3 reads CASSQNRDTYYGYTF. In DNA form, the CDR3 reads TGTGCCAGCAGCCAAAACCGGGACACCTACTATGGCTACACCTTC.

In its sample, this clonotype was seen many times. The rearrangement links TRBV18 to TRBJ2-1; D is uncertain. CDR1 and CDR2 from the germline V gene are KGHSH and LQKENI. V shed 0 bases and J shed 1 base, with 13 bases lying between them. The CDR3 consists of 17 residues. For the CDR3, the DNA is TGTGCCAGCTCACCACCGATGGTGACGGTTTCCTACAATGAGCAGTTCTTC. Protein sequence: CASSPPMVTVSYNEQFF.

The table lists this clonotype with many counts. The chain joins TRBV29-1 to TRBJ1-1; weak D call: TRBD1 (5 bases). The ends were cut back, 2 bases at V and 7 bases at J, with 5 bases in the middle. This CDR3 spans 10 amino acids. Germline CDR1 SQVTM, CDR2 ANQGSEA. The CDR3 loop is CSVERGEAFF. In nucleotides, the CDR3 is TGCAGCGTTGAAAGGGGTGAAGCTTTCTTT.

There are many counts of this clonotype. CDR3 sequence: CASSLESGHQPQHF. The CDR3, as DNA: TGCGCCAGCAGCTTGGAATCAGGGCATCAGCCCCAGCATTTT. The rearrangement joins TRBV5-1 to TRBJ1-5; TRBD1 might be the D (5 bases). Germline V gene lookup returns CDR1 SGHRS and CDR2 YFSETQ. V was cut by 0 bases and J by 5 bases, with 9 bases left in between. The CDR3 loop spans 14 amino acids.

There are many counts of this clonotype. This chain connects TRBV12-3 or TRBV12-4 to TRBJ2-2; D possibly uses TRBD1 or TRBD2 (7 bases each). The CDR3 totals 16 residues. Between the trimmed V and J ends, which lost 0 bases and 3 bases, there was a span of 11 bases. CDR3: CASSLAQGGDTGELFF. CDR3 DNA: TGTGCCAGCAGTTTAGCGCAGGGGGGGGACACCGGGGAGCTGTTTTTT.